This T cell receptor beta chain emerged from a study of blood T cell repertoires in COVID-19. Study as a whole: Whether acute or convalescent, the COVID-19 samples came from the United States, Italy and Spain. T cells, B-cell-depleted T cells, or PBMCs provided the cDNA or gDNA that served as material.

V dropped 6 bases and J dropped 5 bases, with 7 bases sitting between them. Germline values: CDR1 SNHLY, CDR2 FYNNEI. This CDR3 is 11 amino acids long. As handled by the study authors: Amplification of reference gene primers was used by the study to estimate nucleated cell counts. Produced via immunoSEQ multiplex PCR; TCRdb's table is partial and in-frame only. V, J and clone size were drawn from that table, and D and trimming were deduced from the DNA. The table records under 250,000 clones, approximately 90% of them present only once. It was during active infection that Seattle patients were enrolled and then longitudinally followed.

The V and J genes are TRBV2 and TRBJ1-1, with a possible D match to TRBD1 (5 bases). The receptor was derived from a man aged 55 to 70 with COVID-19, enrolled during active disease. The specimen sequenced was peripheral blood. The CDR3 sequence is CASRGGTEAFF. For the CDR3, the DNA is TGTGCCAGCAGGGGGGGGACTGAAGCTTTCTTT.